The entry below describes one T cell receptor (beta chain). Its antigen is unknown. No much larger clone exists at a distance of one base, and base qualities are not known. Looking up the germline V gene (reference sequence) yields CDR1 LNHDA and CDR2 SQIVND. From cysteine to phenylalanine, the CDR3 is 13 amino acids long. Only the CDR3 DNA stays, 39 bases, in frame from base 1. V lost 9 bases and J lost 5 bases, and the count of bases not matched to a germline gene is 5. Using the deep immunoSEQ assay, multiplex PCR amplified TCR CDR3 regions from genomic DNA. Extracted genomic DNA from each cell subset was distributed evenly across all wells of several immunoSEQ 96-well plates, and each plate was treated as a replicate. Each replicate PCR for sorted subsets received about 180 ng genomic DNA, equal to roughly 30,000 T cell genomes. The purified libraries were quantified using a Qubit 3.0 fluorometer, sized with a Bioanalyzer 2100, and then quantified again using the KAPA Library Quantification kit. Each immunoSEQ 96-well plate was sequenced on its own single-read 150-cycle Illumina NextSeq 550 flow cell. Under the source paper's analysis protocol: The immunoSEQ output contained only junctional sequences without quality scores, so filtering could not match that applied to full-length reads. To assign V/J genes and CDR3, sequences were annotated against IMGT germline references using PyIR, a Python wrapper for IgBLAST v1.9. Reads were removed for weak V/J assignments (E-value above 1e-6), missing CDR3, stop codons, out-of-frame junctions, or ambiguous translated residues. V3J clonotypes were defined by identical inferred V gene, J gene, and CDR3 amino acid sequence. Percentage overlap between repertoires was calculated by dividing the number of shared unique clonotypes by the size of the smaller repertoire. Richness of each repertoire was evaluated using RTK rarefaction, the Chao1 estimator, and Recon v2.1 estimates of unobserved clonotypes. OLGA was used to compute generation probabilities for all TCRbeta clonotypes that the gDNA method yielded from a few donors. In its TCRdb copy, this immuneACCESS table keeps in-frame sequences only and misses some clones. Where compared with another copy, unresolved V genes explain less than half of these, and the others have no known cause. The DNA was the basis for D and trimming; V, J and clone size are from that table. The sample table records under 600,000 clones; 95% to 96% of these occur just once. Of the sample, around 0.067% falls within the top ten clones.

These data are taken from a study of shared clonotypes between healthy human individuals (dated by TCRdb to 2019 to 2021). Looking at the study overall: A few men and two women, aged 18 to 49 years, made up the cohort. Libraries were prepared and TCR repertoires were sequenced by different laboratories using diverse techniques, in order to increase sequencing depth and limit assay-specific biases. For each donor, CD4 naive and CD4 memory were each run on three plates, CD8 naive on two plates, and CD8 memory on one plate. Leukapheresis yielded between about 0.85 and 9 billion PBMCs per donor. Blood TCR repertoires of about five healthy adults were deeply sequenced to estimate repertoire size and the extent of clonotype sharing between individuals.

The research as a whole found: Approximately 5% of naive CD4, around 4% of naive CD8, about 2.1% of memory CD4, and 0.4% of memory CD8 clonotypes were shared across a few donors. Sampling was limited to blood, and TCR repertoires in tissue likely differ from TCR repertoires in blood. Higher generation probabilities were observed for clonotypes shared by all four sorted-subset donors than for non-shared clonotypes. The small number of donors limited the genetic and exposure-history diversity represented. Naive subsets generally had larger estimated clonotype richness than memory subsets did. Incomplete sequencing was indicated by rarefaction of sorted-subset datasets, despite the large sequencing depth. Based on pairwise subsampling, the degree of clonotype sharing among donors was expected to be affected by sequencing depth.

The donors were healthy, HIV-negative adults with no recently reported acute infections or vaccinations. Every donor was a Caucasian adult residing in Nashville, Tennessee, USA. CD4+ T cells were enriched by magnetic negative selection, after which naive cells were positively selected on CD45RA and the negative fraction was taken as the memory subset. Blood was obtained by leukapheresis, after which PBMCs were separated by Ficoll-Histopaque density gradient centrifugation and cryopreserved in liquid nitrogen vapor phase. Purity and quantity of every magnetically sorted T cell population were checked by analytical flow cytometry. From each sorted fraction, genomic DNA was isolated and quantified by UV absorbance on a Nanodrop 2000c.

The sample comprised naive CD4+ T cells sorted from blood. This sample's cell subset or site label indicates: CD45RA+ positively selected. The TCR comes from a woman aged 25 to 45 in good health. The V and J genes are TRBV19 and TRBJ2-5, with 11 bases matching TRBD1. The nucleotides are TGTGCCAGCCGGGACAGGGGGTGGGAGACCCAGTACTTC. Its translation reads: CASRDRGWETQYF.